This T cell receptor beta chain was recovered during a study of read filtering for tumor transcriptome and immune sequencing. Across the whole study: After DNase treatment, RNA was made into whole-transcriptome libraries. RNA-seq yielded only roughly 75 to 1,400 TCR reads, IR-seq about 4.05 to 11 million.

Study findings and constraints: Compared with RNA-seq, IR-seq gave much higher clonotype depth and reliability. IR-seq and RNA-seq agreed better without single-read clonotypes.

From 350 to 500 ng of RNA, a library with molecular barcoded alpha/delta and beta/gamma adaptors was made. A single record per CDR3 protein comes from TCRdb applying MiXCR to the reads. The table records roughly 69,000 distinct CDR3 sequences, approximately 15% of them present only once. Only a few counts were recorded for this clonotype. Its antigen remains unidentified. Germline V gene sequence: CDR1 KGHSH, CDR2 LQKENI. The CDR3 has 16 residues. V shed 0 bases, J shed 4 bases, and the junction held 2 bases outside the gene matches. The TCR comes from a donor older than 35 with multiple myeloma. Sequenced: a population of CD138-negative cells sorted from bone marrow. This sequence joins TRBV18 and TRBJ2-2, with 10 bases aligning to TRBD2. For the CDR3, the DNA is TGTGCCAGCTCACCACCGTCTAGCGGGAGCACCGGGGAGCTGTTTTTT. Its translation: CASSPPSSGSTGELFF.